These T cell receptor beta chains were read from a single sample in a study of T cells in narcolepsy. Here immunoSEQ multiplex PCR was the method, and the copy in TCRdb shows in-frame clones only, minus some. The sample has tens of thousands of clones, roughly 88% seen once; the top ten hold about 1.6%. Sequenced input: CD45RA- memory CD4+ T cells from PBMCs. The receptors stem from a human donor with narcolepsy. Both conserved end residues are part of each CDR3. A D gene is named only where the DNA matches it firmly. Size values are once, few and many counts, or a class for expanded clones, and some rows have none.

>.|TRBJ1-2|TRBV6-6|.|12
CASSRDHYGYTF
>.|TRBJ2-1|TRBV5-1|.|13
CASSQSQGTEQFF
>TRBD1|TRBJ2-5|TRBV11-2|.|14
CASSADRGRETQYF
>TRBD1|TRBJ1-2|TRBV28|.|16
CASSRVSQGADYGYTF
>.|TRBJ2-5|TRBV29-1|.|14
CSVEKGRLQETQYF
>.|TRBJ2-1|TRBV10-3|.|13
CATLQGERDEQFF
>.|TRBJ2-3|TRBV15|.|11
CATSSGITQYF
>.|TRBJ1-6|TRBV5-4|few|16
CASSREMDVGNSPLHF
>.|TRBJ2-7|TRBV28|.|15
CASSQGGNKVYEQYF
>.|TRBJ2-7|TRBV4-2|.|14
CASSQGENRREQYF
>TRBD1|TRBJ1-4|TRBV18|.|17
CASSPPNRGLVNEKLFF
>.|TRBJ2-7|TRBV10-1|.|15
CASSESGGITGEQYF
>TRBD2|TRBJ2-7|TRBV6-1|.|13
CATQSGGAYEQYF
>TRBD1|TRBJ1-6|TRBV6-5|.|15
CASSSGTGGFSPLHF
>TRBD1|TRBJ2-2|TRBV4-2|.|16
CASSQDGRGLTGELFF
>.|TRBJ1-3|TRBV18|few|13
CASSPGSGNTIYF
>.|TRBJ1-3|TRBV9|few|15
CASSAGTLGGNTIYF
>.|TRBJ1-4|TRBV18|few|14
CASSAGLANEKLFF
>.|TRBJ1-3|TRBV30|.|15
CAWSGGFFSGNTIYF
>.|TRBJ1-1|TRBV5-1|.|12
CASSLRNTEAFF
>TRBD1|TRBJ2-5|TRBV9|.|15
CASSADDRVKETQYF
>.|TRBJ2-1|TRBV6-5|.|15
CASSYKGGAGNEQFF
>.|TRBJ1-2|TRBV2|once|11
CASLGGSGYTF
>TRBD2|TRBJ2-5|TRBV2|.|11
CASRDTSVGYF
>TRBD1|TRBJ2-5|TRBV5-8|.|14
CASSRTGYQETQYF
>.|TRBJ2-7|TRBV7-2|.|14
CASSRSGGGHEQYF
>.|TRBJ1-6|TRBV7-2|.|14
CASSSGPYNSPLHF
>.|TRBJ1-6|TRBV2|.|12
CASSKRNSPLHF
>TRBD2|TRBJ2-1|TRBV10-1|.|15
CASSETGGAYNEQFF
>.|TRBJ1-2|TRBV2|.|14
CASRGLSSNYGYTF
>TRBD1|TRBJ2-2|TRBV5-1|.|15
CAGRTGALNTGELFF
>.|TRBJ2-1|TRBV9|.|12
CASSVGGPEQFF
>.|TRBJ2-2|TRBV5-1|.|14
CASSLAATHWELFF
>.|TRBJ2-7|TRBV4-3|.|15
CASSQDKRYSYEQYF
>.|TRBJ1-2|TRBV7-8|once|14
CASSLVSWGEGYTF
>TRBD1|TRBJ2-1|TRBV7-9|.|17
CASSWGAPGQVYNEQFF
>TRBD1|TRBJ2-1|TRBV12-5|.|14
CASGSPGQYNEQFF
>TRBD2|TRBJ2-4|TRBV6-5|.|14
CASGLGGAKNIQYF
>.|TRBJ2-7|TRBV6-5|.|12
CASSEVGREQYF
>.|TRBJ1-5|TRBV2|.|13
CASSQDNNQPQHF
>.|TRBJ1-2|TRBV5-6|.|12
CASSLAGDGYTF
>.|TRBJ2-3|TRBV28|.|12
CASSLPQDTQYF
>.|TRBJ1-1|TRBV11-3|.|13
CASSLFSRTEAFF
>TRBD1|TRBJ2-7|TRBV6-6|.|15
CASSPRQGAAYEQYF
>TRBD1|TRBJ2-5|TRBV7-2|.|14
CASSPGGAGETQYF
>.|TRBJ1-1|TRBV27|.|14
CASSFAGANTEAFF
>.|TRBJ1-2|TRBV2|few|15
CASSEGQGGNYGYTF
>.|TRBJ2-3|TRBV5-1|.|16
CASREALNIRTDTQYF
>TRBD1|TRBJ2-7|TRBV30|.|16
CAWSRTGTGEGREQYF
>.|TRBJ1-2|TRBV4-2|.|15
CASSQDLSSTCGYTF